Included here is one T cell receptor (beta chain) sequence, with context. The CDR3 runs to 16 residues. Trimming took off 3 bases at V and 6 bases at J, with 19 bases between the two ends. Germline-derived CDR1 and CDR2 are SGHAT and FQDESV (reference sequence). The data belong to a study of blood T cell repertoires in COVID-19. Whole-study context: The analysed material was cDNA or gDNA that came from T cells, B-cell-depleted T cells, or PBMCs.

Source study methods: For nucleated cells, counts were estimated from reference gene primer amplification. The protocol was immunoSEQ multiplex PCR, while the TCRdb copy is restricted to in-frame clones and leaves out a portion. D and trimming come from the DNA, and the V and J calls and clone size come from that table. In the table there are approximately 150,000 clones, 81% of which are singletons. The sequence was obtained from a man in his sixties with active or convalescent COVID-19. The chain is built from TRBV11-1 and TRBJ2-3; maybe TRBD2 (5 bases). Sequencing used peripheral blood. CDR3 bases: TGTGCCAGCAGCTTTCGGACTCGGCGTACTTCTGATACGCAGTATTTT. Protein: CASSFRTRRTSDTQYF.